The 17 T cell receptor beta chains below all came from one sample that was sequenced in a study of PD-1 blockade in classical Hodgkin lymphoma (dated by TCRdb to the early 2020s). The sample's time point label, decoded: cycle 1 day 1 (C1D1), immediately before nivolumab initiation. All trial patients had relapsed after autologous stem cell transplantation, with cohorts A, B and C differing in prior brentuximab vedotin exposure. The library was obtained by the immunoSEQ multiplex PCR assay. In its TCRdb copy, this immuneACCESS table keeps in-frame sequences only and misses some clones. Where compared with another copy, unresolved V genes explain less than half of these, and the others have no known cause. The sample table lists 35,000 to 50,000 clones, over 65% of them with a count of one. Approximately 9.9% of the sample is taken by the ten largest. The input for sequencing was peripheral blood mononuclear cells (PBMCs), taken at baseline. These receptors all stem from a human donor with classical Hodgkin lymphoma.

The sample holds a few counts of this clone. The chain is built from TRBV7-2 and TRBJ2-1, with a tentative D call TRBD1 (7 bases). Trimming took 4 bases from V and 7 from J, leaving 17 bases between them. CDR1 and CDR2 from the germline V gene are SGHTA and FQGNSA. CDR3 size: 15 residues. The CDR3 DNA sequence: TGTGCCAGCAGCTCACCCGACAGGGCGGGGAATGAGCAGTTCTTC. Amino acids: CASSSPDRAGNEQFF.

A few counts support this clone. The chain couples TRBV6-5 to TRBJ1-2; D unclear. V shed 6 bases and J shed 3 bases, with 14 bases lying between them. This CDR3 has 14 residues. The V gene's germline CDR1 is MNHEY and CDR2 SVGAGI. The CDR3 is CASRRSWRDYGYTF. CDR3 sequence (DNA): TGTGCCAGCAGGCGATCGTGGAGGGACTATGGCTACACCTTC.

The genes are TRBV4-1 and TRBJ1-1; unclear D gene. Looked up from germline, CDR1 is MGHRA and CDR2 is YSYEKL. The CDR3 is 13 amino acids. V gave up 1 base and J gave up 4 bases, with 7 bases separating them. The DNA of the CDR3 is TGCGCCAGCAGCCAAGTGCAGGTCACTGAAGCTTTCTTT. This encodes CASSQVQVTEAFF.

This clone was seen once. The gene calls are TRBV11-2 and TRBJ2-7; D remains ambiguous. The V gene's germline CDR1 is SGHAT and CDR2 FQNNGV. CDR3 length: 14 amino acids. The ends were cut back, 6 bases at V and 3 bases at J, with 15 bases in the middle. The DNA of the CDR3 is TGTGCCAGCAGTGCAGTGGGATCCCGCTACGAGCAGTACTTC. It encodes CASSAVGSRYEQYF.

V usage is TRBV27 and J usage is TRBJ2-2; D may be TRBD1 or TRBD2 (5 bases each). Trimming stripped 5 bases from V and 6 bases from J, with 13 bases between. CDR3 length: 14 amino acids. Germline loops: CDR1 MNHEY, CDR2 SMNVEV (reference sequence). CDR3 loop: CASSPRGPSGELFF. The DNA of the CDR3 is TGTGCCAGCAGTCCCCGGGGCCCTTCCGGGGAGCTGTTTTTT.

V gene TRBV11-2 combines with J gene TRBJ1-4; D is unresolved. The CDR3 has 11 amino acids. Trimming stripped 6 bases from V and 8 bases from J, with 7 bases between. The germline V gene encodes CDR1 SGHAT and CDR2 FQNNGV. CDR3 DNA: TGTGCCAGCAGGTCCGGGGAAAAACTGTTTTTT. Protein sequence: CASRSGEKLFF.

V is TRBV9 and J is TRBJ1-1; 7 bases are a match to TRBD1. The CDR3 length is 13 residues. Germline-derived CDR1 and CDR2 are SGDLS and YYNGEE. Germline trimming cut 0 bases from V and 8 bases from J; bases unmatched to any gene: 4. The CDR3 region is CASSVDPTGEAFF. CDR3 nucleotide sequence: TGTGCCAGCAGCGTAGATCCGACAGGGGAAGCTTTCTTT.

The genes are TRBV5-1 and TRBJ2-2; no reliable D call. Deletions cut 2 bases from V and 5 bases from J, with 13 bases between. This CDR3 spans 15 amino acids. CDR1 and CDR2 from the germline V gene are SGHRS and YFSETQ. This CDR3 reads CASSLWAALTGELFF. In DNA, the CDR3 is TGCGCCAGCAGCTTATGGGCAGCTCTAACCGGGGAGCTGTTTTTT.

The rearrangement links TRBV7-2 to TRBJ2-7; 12 bases align to TRBD2. Germline CDR1 reads SGHTA; CDR2 reads FQGNSA. This CDR3 comprises 15 residues. The V and J ends lost 5 bases and 1 base, in that order; junction bases with no gene match: 3. CDR3 region: CASSPGLAGSYEQYF. The CDR3 nucleotides are TGTGCCAGCAGCCCCGGACTAGCGGGATCCTACGAGCAGTACTTC.

This clone was seen a few times. The V gene is TRBV18, the J gene TRBJ1-4, with D unclear. The length of the CDR3 is 14 residues. The V gene lost 2 bases and the J gene lost 5 bases, with 9 bases spanning the gap. Per germline, CDR1 KGHSH and CDR2 LQKENI. CDR3 in DNA: TGTGCCAGCTCACCAGGCACCTTAAATGAAAAACTGTTTTTT. Translation: CASSPGTLNEKLFF. The whole variable domain, remainder taken from reference TRBV18 and TRBJ1-4, is NAGVMQNPRHLVRRRGQEARLRCSPMKGHSHVYWYRQLPEEGLKFMVYLQKENIIDESGMPKERFSAEFPKEGPSILRIQQVVRGDSAAYFCASSPGTLNEKLFFGSGTQLSVL.

The chain joins TRBV7-6 to TRBJ2-3; D is unresolved. V lost 1 base and J lost 6, with 2 bases in between. Looked up from germline, CDR1 is SGHVS and CDR2 is FNYEAQ. This CDR3 spans 11 amino acids. The CDR3 coding sequence is TGTGCCAGCAGCTTAGATGATACGCAGTATTTT. Protein product: CASSLDDTQYF.

The chain recombines TRBV6-5 with TRBJ1-1; D is uncertain. Germline assignment: CDR1 MNHEY and CDR2 SVGAGI. The CDR3 extends over 14 amino acids. Trimming removed 6 bases from V and 2 bases from J, with 13 bases in between. This chain's CDR3 is CASRLGPLNTEAFF. Here the CDR3 DNA reads TGTGCCAGCAGGCTCGGGCCGCTCAACACTGAAGCTTTCTTT.

The V and J genes are TRBV5-6 and TRBJ1-5; D unresolved. The V end was cut by 2 bases, the J end by 3 bases, with 6 bases between. This CDR3 is built from 13 residues. Germline V gives CDR1 SGHDT, CDR2 YYEEEE. The CDR3 reads CASSFSLNQPQHF. CDR3 nucleotide sequence: TGTGCCAGCAGCTTCAGTCTCAATCAGCCCCAGCATTTT. The full variable domain, with the rest looked up from reference TRBV5-6 and TRBJ1-5, is DAGVTQSPTHLIKTRGQQVTLRCSPKSGHDTVSWYQQALGQGPQFIFQYYEEEERQRGNFPDRFSGHQFPNYSSELNVNALLLGDSALYLCASSFSLNQPQHFGDGTRLSIL.

This clone was seen more than once but under ten times. The chain employs TRBV28 and TRBJ2-7, with 8 bases identical to TRBD1. Trimming took 6 bases from V and 2 from J; bases not matched to a gene: 3. The CDR3 has 13 residues. CDR1 MDHEN and CDR2 SYDVKM come from the germline V gene. The CDR3 sequence is CASRGQDTYEQYF. CDR3 sequence (DNA): TGTGCCAGCAGGGGACAGGACACCTACGAGCAGTACTTC.

The CDR3 nucleotides are TGTGCCAGCAGTCGGGTGGCGGGGCCCCAGCATTTT. Translating gives CASSRVAGPQHF. The chain links TRBV2 to TRBJ1-5, with D unresolved. CDR1 is SNHLY, CDR2 FYNNEI, per germline. CDR3 size: 12 residues. The germline V and J ends were trimmed by 5 bases and 9 bases, with 11 bases remaining between them.

This clone was found many times. CDR3 DNA sequence: TGTGCCAGCAGCTTAGCCTACCCCGGGGAGCTGTTTTTT. Its protein product is CASSLAYPGELFF. The chain combines TRBV7-9 with TRBJ2-2; D ambiguous. Germline V gene data show CDR1 as SEHNR and CDR2 as FQNEAQ (reference sequence). There are 13 residues in the CDR3. Trimming removed 0 bases at V and 6 bases at J, with 5 bases between. Together with reference TRBV7-9 and TRBJ2-2, the CDR3 gives the full variable domain: DTGVSQNPRHKITKRGQNVTFRCDPISEHNRLYWYRQTLGQGPEFLTYFQNEAQLEKSRLLSDRFSAERPKGSFSTLEIQRTEQGDSAMYLCASSLAYPGELFFGEGSRLTVL.

The chain has TRBV10-2 and TRBJ1-5, with D unresolved. V was clipped by 0 bases and J by 4 bases, with 7 bases between them. CDR1 WSHSY and CDR2 SAAADI come from the germline V gene. The CDR3 totals 14 residues. The CDR3 DNA reads TGCGCCAGCAGTGAGTCAGGGTTAAATCAGCCCCAGCATTTT. It codes for CASSESGLNQPQHF.